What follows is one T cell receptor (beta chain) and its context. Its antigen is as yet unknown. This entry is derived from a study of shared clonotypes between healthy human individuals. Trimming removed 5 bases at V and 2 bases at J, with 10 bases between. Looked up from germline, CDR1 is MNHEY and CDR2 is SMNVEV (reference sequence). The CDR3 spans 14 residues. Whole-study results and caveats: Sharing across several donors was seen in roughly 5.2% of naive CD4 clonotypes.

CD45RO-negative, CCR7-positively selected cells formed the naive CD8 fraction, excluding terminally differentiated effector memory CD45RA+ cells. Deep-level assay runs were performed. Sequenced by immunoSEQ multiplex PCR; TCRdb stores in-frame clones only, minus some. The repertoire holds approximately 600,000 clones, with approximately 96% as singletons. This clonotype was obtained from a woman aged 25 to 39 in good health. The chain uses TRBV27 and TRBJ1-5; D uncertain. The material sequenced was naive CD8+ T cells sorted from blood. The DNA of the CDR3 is TGTGCCAGCAGTCGTGACGGTGGCAATCAGCCCCAGCATTTT. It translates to CASSRDGGNQPQHF.